The clone carrying this T cell receptor beta chain occurred many times. Its cognate antigen is unknown. Germline CDR1 and CDR2: SGHTA and FQGNSA. V was pared by 2 bases and J by 5 bases, with 11 bases between. The CDR3 totals 14 residues. The data belong to a study of T-cell reconstitution after alpha-beta-depleted transplantation in children. Whole-study results and caveats: Several hundred expanded graft clones reportedly supplied alpha-beta T cells about two months after transplant. Some patients' high day-60 TCRbeta diversity was attributed to recipient cells surviving conditioning. Fresh T-cell production supplied most of the T-cell counts and diversity seen one year after transplant.

Unique molecular identifiers were incorporated into the prepared TCRbeta library. TCRdb re-derived calls from the PCR reads in MiXCR, one entry per CDR3 protein. The sample carries approximately 290,000 distinct CDR3 sequences, roughly 10% recorded once. The chain couples TRBV7-2 to TRBJ2-3; a weak D match, TRBD1 (6 bases). The TCR was taken from a male patient aged 2-15 years who had a stem cell transplant for chronic granulomatous disease, so the T cells may come from the graft donor. The material sequenced was peripheral blood, taken 180 days after TCRalphabeta/CD19-depleted stem cell transplant. Here the CDR3 reads CASSLQGSIDTQYF. CDR3 in DNA: TGTGCCAGCAGCTTACAGGGGTCTATAGATACGCAGTATTTT.